The 27 T cell receptor beta chains presented below share a single source sample, sequenced in a study of T cells in Graves' hyperthyroidism and ophthalmopathy. Researchers amplified the TCR beta CDR3 regions from RNA transcripts. Carried out on the TCR CDR3, a first-round RT-PCR used the HTBI primer set. Using its own MiXCR run on the multiplex PCR reads, TCRdb lists one record per CDR3 protein. The sample contains fewer than 700,000 distinct CDR3 sequences, approximately 17% of which appear only once. The sample was blood. The receptors were sampled from a woman under 30 with Graves' ophthalmopathy.

This clonotype was seen many times. The rearrangement uses TRBV7-2 and TRBJ2-1, with 11 bases aligning to TRBD2. This CDR3 is 15 amino acids long. Trimming removed 3 bases from V and 6 bases from J; junction bases left unmatched: 4. Germline V CDR1 and CDR2: SGHTA, FQGNSA. CDR3 coding DNA: TGTGCCAGCAGCTTTAGCGGGGGGGGGGGCAATGAGCAGTTCTTC. Encoded protein: CASSFSGGGGNEQFF.

In its sample, this clonotype was seen a few times. The rearrangement joins TRBV19 to TRBJ2-6, with 7 bases aligning to TRBD1. Germline assignment: CDR1 LNHDA and CDR2 SQIVND (reference sequence). The CDR3 contains 17 residues. J lost 2 bases, V lost 4 bases, and 8 bases had no gene match. The CDR3 bases are TGTGCCAGTAGTACCGTGGGACAGCTCGCTGGGGCCAACGTCCTGACTTTC. This codes for CASSTVGQLAGANVLTF.

This clonotype has a count of ten or more. V gene TRBV2 combines with J gene TRBJ1-2; no firm D call. V was pared by 3 bases and J by 6 bases, with 11 bases between. From germline, CDR1 is SNHLY and CDR2 FYNNEI. The CDR3 totals 13 residues. CDR3 nucleotide sequence: TGTGCCAGCAGTGAGGCCAACGAACATGGCTACACCTTC. Translation: CASSEANEHGYTF.

This clonotype was seen at least ten times. This CDR3 is CAWSVPSTTGYNSPLHF. DNA of the CDR3: TGTGCCTGGAGTGTACCCTCAACGACAGGCTATAATTCACCCCTCCACTTT. J is TRBJ1-6 and V is TRBV30, with D possibly matching TRBD1 (6 bases). Germline V lookup: CDR1 GTSNPN, CDR2 SVGIG (reference sequence). This CDR3 has 17 amino acids. V lost 0 bases and J lost 3, with 15 bases in between.

The chain uses TRBV19 and TRBJ2-6, with TRBD1 matching over 8 bases. The CDR3 contains 19 residues. Germline V lookup: CDR1 LNHDA, CDR2 SQIVND (reference sequence). J was trimmed by 0 bases and V by 3 bases; bases with no gene match: 10. CDR3 bases: TGTGCCAGTAGTATTCCTCCCAGGGGGCCAAGCTCTGGGGCCAACGTCCTGACTTTC. Translation: CASSIPPRGPSSGANVLTF. Combining the CDR3 with reference TRBV19 and TRBJ2-6 gives the whole variable domain DGGITQSPKYLFRKEGQNVTLSCEQNLNHDAMYWYRQDPGQGLRLIYYSQIVNDFQKGDIAEGYSVSREKKESFPLTVTSAQKNPTAFYLCASSIPPRGPSSGANVLTFGAGSRLTVL.

The rearrangement links TRBV2 to TRBJ2-4; D is unresolved. Germline V gene data show CDR1 as SNHLY and CDR2 as FYNNEI. The CDR3 extends over 17 amino acids. V lost 1 base and J lost 0, with 13 bases in between. CDR3 sequence: CASSEDPSSLAKNIQYF. As DNA, the CDR3 is TGTGCCAGCAGTGAAGACCCATCATCCCTAGCCAAAAACATTCAGTACTTC.

This sequence joins TRBV6-1 and TRBJ1-4, with D possibly matching TRBD1 (5 bases). The CDR3 extends over 13 amino acids. Trimming removed 8 bases at V and 4 bases at J, with 11 bases between. Germline CDR1 is MNHNS and CDR2 is SASEGT. CDR3 loop: CASGPTVNEKLFF. The CDR3 DNA is TGTGCCAGCGGACCGACAGTTAATGAAAAACTGTTTTTT.

This clonotype was seen more than once but under ten times. This chain joins TRBV29-1 and TRBJ2-3, with TRBD2 matching over 8 bases. This CDR3 is 14 amino acids long. The junction had 9 bases not matched to a gene; V was cut back by 7 bases and J by 3 bases. The germline CDR1 and CDR2 sequences are SQVTM and ANQGSEA. The CDR3 reads CSGTGLVGTDTQYF. As DNA, the CDR3 is TGCAGCGGCACGGGACTAGTTGGGACAGATACGCAGTATTTT.

This clonotype was seen at least ten times. The rearrangement uses TRBV12-3 or TRBV12-4 and TRBJ2-5; no clear D. The CDR3 is made up of 14 amino acids. The V end lost 8 bases, the J end lost 0 bases, and 13 bases lay between the germline ends. CDR3 DNA sequence: TGTGCCAGCGCACAGAGAAGGTACCAAGAGACCCAGTACTTC. Residues: CASAQRRYQETQYF.

This clonotype has at least ten counts. The gene calls are TRBV20-1 and TRBJ1-1; tentative D call: TRBD1 (5 bases). V was clipped by 4 bases and J by 10 bases, with 16 bases between them. Per the germline V gene, CDR1 is DFQATT and CDR2 is SNEGSKA (reference sequence). The CDR3 runs 12 residues. For the CDR3, the DNA is TGCAGTGCTACCCAAGACAGTTCGCGAGCTTTCTTT. Amino acid sequence: CSATQDSSRAFF.

This clonotype was recorded at least ten times. The V call is TRBV6-5, the J call TRBJ2-1; TRBD1 aligns across 7 bases. J gave up 6 bases and V 0 bases, and 8 bases lay outside the gene matches. Germline V gene sequence: CDR1 MNHEY, CDR2 SVGAGI. The CDR3 consists of 16 residues. The chain's CDR3 is CASSYSGQRLPNEQFF. CDR3 DNA sequence: TGTGCCAGCAGTTACTCGGGACAGCGACTACCCAATGAGCAGTTCTTC.

A few counts support this clonotype. The gene calls are TRBV20-1 and TRBJ1-2; D gene unclear. Trimming pared 1 base from V and 0 bases from J, leaving 12 bases between. CDR1 is DFQATT and CDR2 is SNEGSKA in the germline V gene (reference sequence). CDR3 length: 15 residues. CDR3 residues: CSARGEDLTNYGYTF. CDR3 sequence (DNA): TGCAGTGCTAGAGGAGAGGACTTAACTAACTATGGCTACACCTTC.

This clonotype has more than one count but fewer than ten. This may stem from a read error, because a much larger clone lies one nucleotide away. This rearrangement joins TRBV29-1 to TRBJ2-1; 11 bases are a match to TRBD2. Trimming at V came to 3 bases and at J to 6 bases, leaving 7 bases not matched to a gene. Germline V gene sequence: CDR1 SQVTM, CDR2 ANQGSEA. There are 15 residues in the CDR3. This chain's CDR3 is CSVEGTSGGFNEQFF. Written as DNA, the CDR3 is TGCAGCGTTGAGGGTACTAGCGGGGGATTCAATGAGCAGTTCTTC.

A few counts support this clonotype. The chain combines TRBV5-1 with TRBJ2-1; TRBD2 is a possible D gene (5 bases). Germline CDR1 and CDR2: SGHRS and YFSETQ. Trimming pared 5 bases from V and 5 bases from J, leaving 11 bases between. This CDR3 has 13 residues. CDR3 nucleotide sequence: TGCGCCAGCAGAACTCTAGCAGACAATGAGCAGTTCTTC. Encoded protein: CASRTLADNEQFF.

This clonotype was observed many times. The chain couples TRBV5-1 to TRBJ2-1; 10 bases align to TRBD2. Germline trimming cut 2 bases from V and 9 bases from J; bases unmatched to any gene: 5. Germline V CDR1 and CDR2: SGHRS, YFSETQ. The CDR3 is 14 amino acids. CDR3 DNA: TGCGCCAGCAGCTTAGTAGCGGGAGGCGGTGAGCAGTTCTTC. This codes for CASSLVAGGGEQFF.

This clonotype was detected ten times or more. The V gene is TRBV3-1, the J gene TRBJ2-7, with unresolved D. This CDR3 spans 14 amino acids. Germline V gene data show CDR1 as LGHDT and CDR2 as YNNKEL (reference sequence). Trimming left V 1 base short and J 5 bases short, with 12 bases between. CDR3 nucleotides: TGTGCCAGCAGCCAAGGCCATCAAAGCGACGAGCAGTACTTC. As protein: CASSQGHQSDEQYF.

This clonotype was recorded many times. The chain uses TRBV9 and TRBJ2-7, with 7 bases that match TRBD2. With 0 bases clipped from V and 6 bases from J, the junction kept 9 bases outside the gene matches. CDR1 and CDR2 from the germline V gene are SGDLS and YYNGEE. The CDR3 totals 15 residues. The CDR3 loop is CASSVGPGGVGEQYF. DNA for the CDR3: TGTGCCAGCAGCGTAGGCCCGGGGGGTGTTGGCGAGCAGTACTTC.

This clonotype occurred a few times. This chain uses TRBV7-9 with TRBJ2-7, with TRBD1 matching over 8 bases. Germline lookup yields CDR1 SEHNR and CDR2 FQNEAQ (reference sequence). The length of the CDR3 is 14 residues. With 3 bases clipped from V and 7 bases from J, the junction kept 8 bases outside the gene matches. The CDR3 sequence: CASSLSGTGVEQYF. The CDR3 nucleotides read TGTGCCAGCAGCTTGTCCGGGACAGGTGTTGAGCAGTACTTC.

This clonotype was observed at least ten times. V and J are TRBV27 and TRBJ2-1; TRBD2 agrees at 12 bases. The ends lost 5 bases at V and 6 bases at J; junction bases unmatched: 5. The CDR3 totals 15 residues. Germline CDR1 MNHEY, CDR2 SMNVEV (reference sequence). CDR3 amino acids: CASSPTSGRSNEQFF. CDR3 DNA: TGTGCCAGCAGTCCGACTAGCGGGAGATCCAATGAGCAGTTCTTC.

This clonotype has at least ten counts. CDR3 sequence reads: CASSLGGMRNSPLHF. The DNA for the CDR3 is TGTGCCAGCAGCTTAGGGGGGATGCGGAATTCACCCCTCCACTTT. The chain employs TRBV11-2 and TRBJ1-6; maybe TRBD1 (5 bases). CDR3 size: 15 residues. Trimming cost V 1 base and J 7 bases, with 11 bases left between them. The germline CDR1 and CDR2 sequences are SGHAT and FQNNGV. The variable domain in full, completed from reference TRBV11-2 and TRBJ1-6, reads EAGVAQSPRYKIIEKRQSVAFWCNPISGHATLYWYQQILGQGPKLLIQFQNNGVVDDSQLPKDRFSAERLKGVDSTLKIQPAKLEDSAVYLCASSLGGMRNSPLHFGNGTRLTVT.

This clonotype was counted many times. The V and J genes are TRBV6-1 and TRBJ1-5; tentative D call: TRBD1 (5 bases). Germline CDR1 is MNHNS and CDR2 is SASEGT. This CDR3 region has 15 residues. Trimming removed 5 bases at V and 2 bases at J, with 13 bases between. Here the CDR3 reads CASSSGTGGNQPQHF. The DNA for the CDR3 is TGTGCCAGCAGTAGTGGGACCGGGGGCAATCAGCCCCAGCATTTT.

This clonotype occurred many times. The chain combines TRBV9 with TRBJ2-7, with D possibly TRBD1 on 5 matching bases. CDR3 length: 14 residues. Germline loops: CDR1 SGDLS, CDR2 YYNGEE. V lost 5 bases and J lost 0, with 12 bases in between. The CDR3 DNA is TGTGCCAGCAGTGTGGGCGACAGCTCCTACGAGCAGTACTTC. This codes for CASSVGDSSYEQYF.

This clonotype was observed many times. The rearrangement links TRBV7-2 to TRBJ2-3; 9 nucleotides line up with TRBD2. Germline CDR1 reads SGHTA; CDR2 reads FQGNSA. Losses at the gene ends were 5 bases for V and 4 bases for J; bases not matched to a gene: 10. The CDR3 length is 16 residues. The CDR3 loop is CASSPVAGEMADTQYF. The DNA of the CDR3 is TGTGCCAGCAGCCCAGTAGCGGGAGAAATGGCAGATACGCAGTATTTT.

The table lists this clonotype with many counts. The V and J genes are TRBV28 and TRBJ2-7; D assignment may be TRBD1 or TRBD2 (5 bases each). Germline CDR1 is MDHEN and CDR2 is SYDVKM. Trimming took off 1 base at V and 4 bases at J, with 17 bases between the two ends. CDR3 length: 16 residues. Written as DNA, the CDR3 is TGTGCCAGCAGTTTATCGGGGCGGCCGGCTGGGTACGAGCAGTACTTC. This gives the protein CASSLSGRPAGYEQYF.

This sequence joins TRBV5-1 and TRBJ1-1; maybe TRBD1 (6 bases). The CDR3 has 14 amino acids. Germline V gives CDR1 SGHRS, CDR2 YFSETQ. The V end lost 4 bases, the J end lost 8 bases, and 18 bases lay between the germline ends. CDR3 in DNA: TGCGCCAGCAGCCCGGTAACATCAGGGGCCGAAGCTTTCTTT. Amino acids: CASSPVTSGAEAFF.

The V gene is TRBV29-1, the J gene TRBJ1-2; weak D call: TRBD1 (5 bases). Germline CDR1 SQVTM, CDR2 ANQGSEA. The CDR3 runs 18 residues. Trimming took off 1 base at V and 3 bases at J, with 24 bases between the two ends. CDR3 nucleotides: TGCAGCGTTGAAGGATGGGGGGGGACCGGACGAACTGACTATGGCTACACCTTC. Its protein is CSVEGWGGTGRTDYGYTF.

This clonotype was picked up many times. The rearrangement joins TRBV5-1 to TRBJ2-1; 9 positions agree with TRBD2. Germline CDR1 is SGHRS and CDR2 is YFSETQ. V gave up 4 bases and J gave up 6 bases; unmatched junction bases: 8. The CDR3 runs 15 residues. CDR3 region: CASSGSSGMFNEQFF. CDR3 nucleotides: TGCGCCAGCAGCGGTTCTAGCGGGATGTTCAATGAGCAGTTCTTC.